The 2 T cell receptor beta chains below were found in one sample sequenced in a study of shared clonotypes between healthy human individuals. Profiling relied on immunoSEQ multiplex PCR, and the TCRdb table lists in-frame clones only, not all of them. This table holds a few hundred thousand clones, roughly 95% found once. CD45RO-negative cells were positively selected for CCR7, leaving out terminally differentiated effector memory CD45RA+ cells. The material sequenced was naive CD8+ T cells sorted from blood. The receptors come from a woman aged 25 to 45 in good health.

Only one count was recorded for this clone. The rearrangement links TRBV9 to TRBJ2-3; D is unresolved. V was pared by 2 bases and J by 0 bases, with 13 bases between. CDR3 length: 16 residues. Germline loops: CDR1 SGDLS, CDR2 YYNGEE. The CDR3 nucleotides are TGTGCCAGCAGCGTTCAGTGGAAGGGAAGCACAGATACGCAGTATTTT. As protein: CASSVQWKGSTDTQYF. Looking up the rest from reference TRBV9 and TRBJ2-3 gives the full variable domain: DSGVTQTPKHLITATGQRVTLRCSPRSGDLSVYWYQQSLDQGLQFLIQYYNGEERAKGNILERFSAQQFPDLHSELNLSSLELGDSALYFCASSVQWKGSTDTQYFGPGTRLTVL.

V and J are TRBV6-5 and TRBJ2-7; a weak D match, TRBD2 (6 bases). CDR1 and CDR2 from the germline V gene are MNHEY and SVGAGI. The CDR3 length is 14 residues. V was clipped by 1 base and J by 6 bases, with 13 bases between them. The CDR3 reads CASSYFRESGEQYF. In DNA form, the CDR3 reads TGTGCCAGCAGTTACTTTCGGGAGTCAGGCGAGCAGTACTTC.